This entry lists 24 T cell receptor beta chains sequenced from one sample in a study of blood T cell repertoires in COVID-19. Generated by immunoSEQ multiplex PCR, the TCRdb table keeps only in-frame clones and is missing some. The profile covers about 200,000 clones, with over 80% appearing a single time and roughly 30% taken by the ten largest. What was sequenced was peripheral blood. The receptor set was obtained from a middle-aged man with acute or convalescent COVID-19.

This clone was counted at least ten times. This chain connects TRBV7-9 to TRBJ1-3; 7 positions agree with TRBD1. There are 17 residues in the CDR3. Germline V CDR1 and CDR2: SEHNR, FQNEAQ (reference sequence). With V trimmed by 4 bases and J by 2 bases, 11 bases remained unmatched. This CDR3 reads CASSSSAGTVTGNTIYF. CDR3 in DNA: TGTGCCAGCAGCTCATCCGCCGGGACAGTTACTGGAAACACCATATATTTT.

In regard to this clone: Other DNA variants within this sample encode the same CDR3. The chain joins TRBV6-2 or TRBV6-3 to TRBJ2-1, with 7 positions matching TRBD2. Germline V gene data show CDR1 as MNHEY and CDR2 as SVGEGT. J gave up 0 bases and V 6 bases, and 5 bases lay outside the gene matches. There are 15 residues in the CDR3. CDR3 sequence reads: CASSSGGSSYNEQFF. CDR3 DNA: TGTGCCAGCAGCTCCGGGGGGAGCTCCTACAATGAGCAGTTCTTC.

The V gene is TRBV27, the J gene TRBJ1-4, with TRBD1 identical over 9 bases. This CDR3 has 14 amino acids. Per the germline V gene, CDR1 is MNHEY and CDR2 is SMNVEV (reference sequence). V shed 5 bases, J shed 6 bases, and the junction held 4 bases outside the gene matches. The CDR3 reads CASSTRDRDEKLFF. CDR3 nucleotides: TGTGCCAGCAGTACGCGGGACAGGGATGAAAAACTGTTTTTT.

V usage is TRBV7-6 and J usage is TRBJ2-7, with D possibly matching TRBD1 (6 bases). The CDR3 has 15 amino acids. V was shortened by 5 bases and J by 6 bases, with 20 bases between the two germline ends. Germline-derived CDR1 and CDR2 are SGHVS and FNYEAQ. CDR3 in DNA: TGTGCCAGCAGCCTCATCCCCAGGGGTGGTGGCGAGCAGTACTTC. Translated, it gives CASSLIPRGGGEQYF.

This chain joins TRBV6-5 and TRBJ2-7; a possible D gene is TRBD2 (6 bases). Germline V gives CDR1 MNHEY, CDR2 SVGAGI. The V end was cut by 6 bases, the J end by 6 bases, with 21 bases between. The CDR3 runs to 15 residues. CDR3 coding DNA: TGTGCCAGCAGCAGAGACGGACTACCCCCTTCCGAGCAGTACTTC. Translation gives CASSRDGLPPSEQYF.

The CDR3 DNA is TGTGCCAGTAGAGGGGACAGCGGGGGGCAGTACTTC. It translates to CASRGDSGGQYF. The J gene is TRBJ2-7, the V gene TRBV19; D perhaps matches TRBD2 (8 bases). This CDR3 is 12 amino acids long. With 6 bases removed from V and 9 bases from J, the gap between germline ends came to 15 bases. The germline V gene encodes CDR1 LNHDA and CDR2 SQIVND (reference sequence).

The chain joins TRBV5-6 to TRBJ1-5; 7 bases agree with TRBD1. The CDR3 loop spans 16 amino acids. Germline assignment: CDR1 SGHDT and CDR2 YYEEEE. With V trimmed by 0 bases and J by 1 base, 4 bases remained unmatched. This CDR3 reads CASSLERGRSNQPQHF. CDR3 DNA: TGTGCCAGCAGCTTGGAAAGGGGGCGCAGCAATCAGCCCCAGCATTTT.

As for this clone: This sample includes further DNA sequences coding for the same CDR3. The genes are TRBV5-4 and TRBJ2-7; D might be TRBD1 (5 bases). V was clipped by 4 bases and J by 0 bases, with 11 bases between them. The CDR3 contains 14 residues. Germline V CDR1 and CDR2: SGHNT, YYREEE (reference sequence). CDR3 amino acids: CASSPRTGSYEQYF. CDR3 DNA sequence: TGTGCCAGCAGCCCTAGAACAGGCTCCTACGAGCAGTACTTC.

This chain joins TRBV19 and TRBJ1-5, with TRBD1 matching over 8 bases. The V and J ends lost 3 bases and 6 bases, in that order; junction bases with no gene match: 7. The germline gives CDR1 LNHDA, CDR2 SQIVND (reference sequence). The CDR3 contains 15 residues. The CDR3 here is CASSILQGGGQPQHF. The CDR3 DNA reads as TGTGCCAGTAGTATTCTACAGGGGGGCGGTCAGCCCCAGCATTTT.

The V gene is TRBV10-3, the J gene TRBJ2-1, with 9 bases lining up with TRBD2. V lost 7 bases to trimming and J lost 1 base; unmatched junction nucleotides: 5. The CDR3 has 15 amino acids. The germline V gene encodes CDR1 ENHRY and CDR2 SYGVKD. The CDR3 DNA reads TGTGCCATCATGTCTAGCGGGACTTCCTACAATGAGCAGTTCTTC. It yields the protein CAIMSSGTSYNEQFF.

This sequence joins TRBV30 and TRBJ2-5, with TRBD1 as a possible D gene (6 bases). This CDR3 spans 13 amino acids. Germline V gene sequence: CDR1 GTSNPN, CDR2 SVGIG (reference sequence). Trimming removed 2 bases from V and 1 base from J, with 8 bases in between. CDR3 DNA sequence: TGTGCCTGGAGTAGGGACACCCAAGAGACCCAGTACTTC. Protein product: CAWSRDTQETQYF.

Concerning this clone: Other DNA sequences in this specimen translate into the identical CDR3. CDR3 sequence reads: CASSPGTAETQYF. CDR3 DNA sequence: TGTGCCAGCAGTCCCGGGACAGCGGAGACCCAGTACTTC. The J gene is TRBJ2-5, the V gene TRBV6-6, with TRBD1 identical over 7 bases. The CDR3 is made up of 13 amino acids. Germline V gene lookup returns CDR1 MNHNY and CDR2 SVGAGI (reference sequence). The V and J ends lost 5 bases and 5 bases, in that order; junction bases with no gene match: 5.

The chain combines TRBV5-1 with TRBJ2-5, with D perhaps matching TRBD1 (6 bases). The CDR3 is made up of 15 amino acids. V lost 3 bases and J lost 1, with 13 bases in between. Germline lookup yields CDR1 SGHRS and CDR2 YFSETQ. The CDR3 DNA sequence: TGCGCCAGCAGCTCCGGGACAATTATCCAAGAGACCCAGTACTTC. Translating gives CASSSGTIIQETQYF.

The chain uses TRBV7-2 and TRBJ2-7, with D perhaps matching TRBD2 (6 bases). The CDR3 is 14 residues long. Looked up from germline, CDR1 is SGHTA and CDR2 is FQGNSA. V was cut by 1 base and J by 1 base, with 8 bases left in between. As DNA, the CDR3 is TGTGCCAGCAGCTTAGAAGGACTATCCTACGAGCAGTACTTC. Residues: CASSLEGLSYEQYF.

This chain joins TRBV7-7 and TRBJ2-5; 11 bases are shared with TRBD2. The CDR3 length is 16 residues. Germline V gene lookup returns CDR1 SSHAT and CDR2 FNYEAQ (reference sequence). V shed 5 bases, J shed 4 bases, and the junction held 9 bases outside the gene matches. This CDR3 is CASSPRVAGGGETQYF. CDR3 in DNA: TGTGCCAGCAGCCCCAGGGTAGCGGGAGGGGGAGAGACCCAGTACTTC.

This clone appeared once. This chain connects TRBV19 to TRBJ1-3; TRBD1 is a possible D gene (5 bases). The germline gives CDR1 LNHDA, CDR2 SQIVND (reference sequence). This CDR3 contains 13 residues. V lost 6 bases and J 4 bases, leaving 10 bases between the germline ends. As DNA, the CDR3 is TGTGCCAGTAGGCGGGACGGGGGAAACACCATATATTTT. Protein sequence: CASRRDGGNTIYF.

In this sample, this clone turned up once. The chain carries TRBV18 and TRBJ1-5; 7 positions match TRBD1. The CDR3 consists of 17 residues. J was trimmed by 1 base and V by 6 bases; bases with no gene match: 12. Germline CDR1 is KGHSH and CDR2 is LQKENI. DNA of the CDR3: TGTGCCAGCTCTCAAGACAGGGCGGGGTGGAGCAATCAGCCCCAGCATTTT. Its protein product is CASSQDRAGWSNQPQHF. Combining the CDR3 with reference TRBV18 and TRBJ1-5 gives the whole variable domain NAGVMQNPRHLVRRRGQEARLRCSPMKGHSHVYWYRQLPEEGLKFMVYLQKENIIDESGMPKERFSAEFPKEGPSILRIQQVVRGDSAAYFCASSQDRAGWSNQPQHFGDGTRLSIL.

This clone has more than one count but fewer than ten. This rearrangement joins TRBV5-1 to TRBJ1-5, with TRBD1 matching over 7 bases. The CDR3 length is 15 residues. Germline V lookup: CDR1 SGHRS, CDR2 YFSETQ. The V gene end was trimmed by 2 bases and the J gene end by 11 bases; junction bases not matched to a gene: 13. The CDR3, as DNA: TGCGCCAGCAGCTTCCTGACAGGGCTGGAGGGAGCCCAGCATTTT. Protein product: CASSFLTGLEGAQHF.

The chain is built from TRBV6-5 and TRBJ1-2; D not certain. V lost 7 bases and J lost 2, with 17 bases in between. The germline gives CDR1 MNHEY, CDR2 SVGAGI. The CDR3 is 15 residues long. The CDR3 DNA follows: TGTGCCAGCACTGCCGCCGGGGAGGCAAACTATGGCTACACCTTC. It encodes CASTAAGEANYGYTF.

This clone appeared a few times. The chain recombines TRBV3-1 (or the pseudogene TRBV3-2) with TRBJ2-5, with TRBD2 matching over 10 bases. Germline values: CDR1 LGHDT, CDR2 YNNKEL (reference sequence). The CDR3 loop spans 15 amino acids. V dropped 3 bases and J dropped 4; count of bases not matched to a gene: 5. In DNA form, the CDR3 reads TGTGCCAGCAGCCAGGCGTCTAGCGGGGGAGAGACCCAGTACTTC. It is translated as CASSQASSGGETQYF.

This clone appeared once. The rearrangement joins TRBV7-2 to TRBJ2-2; 10 bases line up with TRBD2. V trimming: 2 bases; J trimming: 3 bases; junction bases outside the gene matches: 0. Germline-derived CDR1 and CDR2 are SGHTA and FQGNSA. CDR3 length: 15 residues. CDR3 protein: CASSLLAGDTGELFF. The CDR3 coding sequence is TGTGCCAGCAGCTTACTAGCGGGAGACACCGGGGAGCTGTTTTTT. Based on the CDR3 plus reference TRBV7-2 and TRBJ2-2, the full variable domain is GAGVSQSPSNKVTEKGKDVELRCDPISGHTALYWYRQSLGQGLEFLIYFQGNSAPDKSGLPSDRFSAERTGGSVSTLTIQRTQQEDSAVYLCASSLLAGDTGELFFGEGSRLTVL.

The CDR3 DNA follows: TGTGCCAGCAGTTTCACAGCTAACTATGGCTACACCTTC. Translated, it gives CASSFTANYGYTF. The rearrangement joins TRBV2 to TRBJ1-2; D remains ambiguous. This CDR3 is built from 13 residues. The ends were cut back, 5 bases at V and 0 bases at J, with 7 bases in the middle. Germline V gene lookup returns CDR1 SNHLY and CDR2 FYNNEI.

V gene TRBV11-2 combines with J gene TRBJ2-1, with D possibly matching TRBD2 (6 bases). Germline CDR1 reads SGHAT; CDR2 reads FQNNGV. CDR3 size: 15 residues. Trimming took off 2 bases at V and 8 bases at J, with 16 bases between the two ends. For the CDR3, the DNA is TGTGCCAGCAGCTTAAGGCCGGGAGTCCTCCATGAGCAGTTCTTC. Protein: CASSLRPGVLHEQFF.

This chain connects TRBV2 to TRBJ1-5, with 9 bases matching TRBD1. The length of the CDR3 is 13 residues. The ends lost 9 bases at V and 6 bases at J; junction bases unmatched: 6. Germline V lookup: CDR1 SNHLY, CDR2 FYNNEI. The CDR3 sequence: CASDRGTSQPQHF. CDR3 sequence (DNA): TGTGCCAGTGACAGGGGGACGAGTCAGCCCCAGCATTTT.